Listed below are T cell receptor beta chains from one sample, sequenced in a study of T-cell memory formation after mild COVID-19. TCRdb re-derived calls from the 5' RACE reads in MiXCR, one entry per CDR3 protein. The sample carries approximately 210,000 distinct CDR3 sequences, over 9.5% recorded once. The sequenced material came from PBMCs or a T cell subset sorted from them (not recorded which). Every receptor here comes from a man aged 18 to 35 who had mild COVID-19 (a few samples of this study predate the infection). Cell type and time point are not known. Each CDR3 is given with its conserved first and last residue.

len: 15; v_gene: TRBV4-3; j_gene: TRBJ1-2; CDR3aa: CASSHSPPSATGYTF
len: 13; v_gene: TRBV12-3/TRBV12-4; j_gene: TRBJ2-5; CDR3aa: CASSFTQQQTQYF
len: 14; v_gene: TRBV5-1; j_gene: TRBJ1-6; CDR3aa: CASSLVPLPSPLHF
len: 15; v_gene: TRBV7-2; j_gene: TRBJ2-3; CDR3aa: CASSLAGRVTDTQYF
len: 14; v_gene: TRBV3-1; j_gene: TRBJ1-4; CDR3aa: CASSLGAGVGKLFF
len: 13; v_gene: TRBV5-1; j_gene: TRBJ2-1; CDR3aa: CSSSSDSYNEQFF
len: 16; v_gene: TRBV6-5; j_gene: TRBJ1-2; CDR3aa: CASSYSTEGTGYGYTF
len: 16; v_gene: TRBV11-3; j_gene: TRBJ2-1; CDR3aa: CASSARQTGGHNEQFF
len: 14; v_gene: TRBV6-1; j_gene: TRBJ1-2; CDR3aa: CASSAGTGDYGYTF
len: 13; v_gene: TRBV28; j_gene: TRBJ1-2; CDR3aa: CASSMGHSRGYTF
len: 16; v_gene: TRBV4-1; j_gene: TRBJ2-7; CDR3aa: CASSQTASESYYEQYF
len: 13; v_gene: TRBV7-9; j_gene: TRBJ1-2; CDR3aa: CASRTHQGEGYTF
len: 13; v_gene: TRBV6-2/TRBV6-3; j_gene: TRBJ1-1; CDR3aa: CHPHPPGRDKAFF
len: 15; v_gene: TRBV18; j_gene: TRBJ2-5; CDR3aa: CASSPRASGEETQYF
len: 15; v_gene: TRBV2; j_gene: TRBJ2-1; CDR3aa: CASKVGQGAYNEQFF
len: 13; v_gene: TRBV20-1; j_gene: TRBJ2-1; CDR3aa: CSARDPRLDEQFF
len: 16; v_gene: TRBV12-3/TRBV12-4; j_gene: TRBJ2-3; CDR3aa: CASSLLAGATRDTQYF
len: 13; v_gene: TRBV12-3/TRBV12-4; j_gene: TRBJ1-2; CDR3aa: CASSVGPTYGYTF
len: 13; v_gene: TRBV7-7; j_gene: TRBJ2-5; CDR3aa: CASSLRGSETQYF
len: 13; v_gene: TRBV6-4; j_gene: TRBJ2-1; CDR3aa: CASTIEVGPEQFF
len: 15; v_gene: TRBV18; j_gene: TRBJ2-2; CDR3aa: CASSPAQGNTGELFF
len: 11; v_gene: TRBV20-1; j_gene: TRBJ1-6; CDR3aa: CSASHNSPLHF
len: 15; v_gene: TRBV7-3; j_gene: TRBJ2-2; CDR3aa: CASSRNGGGTGELFF
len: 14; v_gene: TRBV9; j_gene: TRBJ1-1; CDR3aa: CASSPQRTNTEAFF
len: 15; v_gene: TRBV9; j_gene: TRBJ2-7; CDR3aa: CASSVSGTGGYEQYF
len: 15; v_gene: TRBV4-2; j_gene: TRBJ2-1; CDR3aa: CASSQGETGEHEQFF
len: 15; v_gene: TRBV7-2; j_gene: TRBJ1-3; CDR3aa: CASSLALIYGNTIYF
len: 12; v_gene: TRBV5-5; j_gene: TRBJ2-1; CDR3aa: CASSLRDAEKFF
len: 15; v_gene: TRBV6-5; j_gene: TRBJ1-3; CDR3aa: CASSYSGGAGNTIYF
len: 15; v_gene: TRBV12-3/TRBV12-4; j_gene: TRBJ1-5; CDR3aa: CASTPDAYSNQPQHF
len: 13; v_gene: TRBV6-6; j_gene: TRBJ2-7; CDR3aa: CASSTRGSYEQYF
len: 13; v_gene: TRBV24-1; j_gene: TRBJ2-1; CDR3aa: CATSDLGYRQQFF
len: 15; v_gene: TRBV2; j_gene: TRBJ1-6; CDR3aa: CASNPPPSYNSPLHF
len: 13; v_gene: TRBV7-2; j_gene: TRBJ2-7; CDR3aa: CASSWTHEDEQYF
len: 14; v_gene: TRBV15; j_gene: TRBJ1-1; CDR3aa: CATSRDPTGEIGFF
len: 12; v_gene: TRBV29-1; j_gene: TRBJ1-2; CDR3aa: CSVDGLNYGYTF
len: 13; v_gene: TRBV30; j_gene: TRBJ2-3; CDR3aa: CAWNGGGTDTQYF
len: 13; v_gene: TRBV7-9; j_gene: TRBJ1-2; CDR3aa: CASSLNPNYGYTF
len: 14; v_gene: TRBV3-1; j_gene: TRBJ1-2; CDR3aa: CASSQEKGTYGYTF